These T cell receptor beta chains were read from a single sample in a study of T cell repertoires in cytomegalovirus infection. TCRdb independently ran MiXCR on the reads; one entry per CDR3 protein. The table records around 210,000 distinct CDR3 sequences, roughly 6.5% of them present only once. The sequencing input was PBMCs. These receptors were taken from a human donor in good health (CMV status not recorded). Some clones in this sample may be carry-over from other donors' samples. Both conserved end residues are part of each CDR3. Each record gives: J gene, clone size, D gene, V gene, CDR3 protein, CDR3 DNA. D genes are given only for firm matches. Some rows mark clone size as missing; the rest say once, few, many or name a class of expanded clone.

J: TRBJ2-6; size: many; D: .; V: TRBV2; CDR3: CASTTGTASSGANVLTF; DNA: TGTGCCAGCACCACCGGGACCGCCTCCTCTGGGGCCAACGTCCTGACTTTC
J: TRBJ2-3; size: many; D: .; V: TRBV15; CDR3: CATSRVGAGALTDTQYF; DNA: TGTGCCACCAGCAGAGTGGGGGCAGGGGCCCTCACAGATACGCAGTATTTT
J: TRBJ2-2; size: .; D: .; V: TRBV23-1; CDR3: CASSDDLDTGDTGELFF; DNA: TGCGCCAGCAGCGACGATCTTGACACTGGGGACACCGGGGAGCTGTTTTTT
J: TRBJ1-1; size: .; D: TRBD1; V: TRBV4-2; CDR3: CASSQLGDREWFANTEAFF; DNA: TGTGCCAGCAGCCAACTGGGGGACAGGGAGTGGTTCGCGAACACTGAAGCTTTCTTT
J: TRBJ1-2; size: many; D: TRBD1; V: TRBV28; CDR3: CASNPGTGSDGYTF; DNA: TGTGCCAGCAATCCCGGGACAGGGAGCGATGGCTACACCTTC
J: TRBJ2-2; size: many; D: TRBD2; V: TRBV7-3; CDR3: CASSSNGLAGHTGELFF; DNA: TGTGCCAGCAGCTCTAATGGCCTAGCGGGGCACACCGGGGAGCTGTTTTTT
J: TRBJ1-1; size: .; D: TRBD1; V: TRBV29-1; CDR3: CSAKQGSTEAFF; DNA: TGCAGCGCAAAACAGGGGAGCACTGAAGCTTTCTTT
J: TRBJ1-1; size: many; D: TRBD1; V: TRBV4-2; CDR3: CASSPWTGGNTEAFF; DNA: TGTGCCAGCAGCCCATGGACAGGGGGGAACACTGAAGCTTTCTTT
J: TRBJ1-1; size: many; D: .; V: TRBV7-2; CDR3: CASSLNTNTEAFF; DNA: TGTGCCAGCAGCCTCAACACCAACACTGAAGCTTTCTTT
J: TRBJ1-2; size: many; D: .; V: TRBV5-1; CDR3: CASNSLGGASGGYTF; DNA: TGCGCCAGCAACTCCTTGGGCGGAGCAAGTGGTGGCTACACCTTC
J: TRBJ2-5; size: many; D: TRBD2; V: TRBV5-1; CDR3: CASSSTLSGGGETQYF; DNA: TGCGCCAGCAGCTCAACCCTGAGCGGGGGAGGAGAGACCCAGTACTTC
J: TRBJ2-1; size: many; D: .; V: TRBV6-5; CDR3: CASSLEGADYNEQFF; DNA: TGTGCCAGCAGTTTGGAGGGGGCGGACTACAATGAGCAGTTCTTC
J: TRBJ2-1; size: many; D: .; V: TRBV29-1; CDR3: CSVNRALNEQFF; DNA: TGCAGCGTAAACAGAGCTCTAAATGAGCAGTTCTTC
J: TRBJ2-2; size: many; D: TRBD1; V: TRBV12-3/TRBV12-4; CDR3: CASSLGQVIFSGELFF; DNA: TGTGCCAGCAGTTTGGGACAGGTCATTTTTTCCGGGGAGCTGTTTTTT
J: TRBJ1-1; size: many; D: .; V: TRBV7-2; CDR3: CASSFYWGAEAFF; DNA: TGTGCCAGCAGCTTTTATTGGGGGGCTGAAGCTTTCTTT
J: TRBJ1-2; size: .; D: TRBD1; V: TRBV28; CDR3: CASSLPGGQGGRIGYAF; DNA: TGTGCCAGCAGCCTACCCGGGGGACAGGGGGGGAGGATTGGCTACGCCTTC
J: TRBJ2-1; size: many; D: TRBD2; V: TRBV6-5; CDR3: CASSSATSNSYNEQFF; DNA: TGTGCCAGCAGTTCCGCGACTAGCAACTCCTACAATGAGCAGTTCTTC
J: TRBJ1-1; size: .; D: TRBD1; V: TRBV6-5; CDR3: CASSWTGSTEAFF; DNA: TGTGCCAGCAGTTGGACAGGGAGTACTGAAGCTTTCTTT
J: TRBJ2-3; size: many; D: .; V: TRBV7-2; CDR3: CASSLSVDTQYF; DNA: TGTGCCAGCAGCTTATCGGTGGATACGCAGTATTTT
J: TRBJ2-5; size: many; D: .; V: TRBV29-1; CDR3: CSVVGLQETQYF; DNA: TGCAGCGTTGTGGGCTTACAAGAGACCCAGTACTTC
J: TRBJ1-5; size: many; D: .; V: TRBV7-2; CDR3: CASSLMLSGQPQHF; DNA: TGTGCCAGCAGCCTCATGCTCTCGGGACAGCCCCAGCATTTT
J: TRBJ1-2; size: many; D: .; V: TRBV20-1; CDR3: CSASTVGGYGYTF; DNA: TGCAGTGCCTCGACCGTGGGGGGCTATGGCTACACCTTC
J: TRBJ1-1; size: many; D: .; V: TRBV10-3; CDR3: CAISDYQGSEAFF; DNA: TGTGCCATCAGTGACTATCAGGGTTCTGAAGCTTTCTTT
J: TRBJ1-2; size: many; D: .; V: TRBV10-1; CDR3: CASSDQRRRGYTF; DNA: TGCGCCAGCAGTGATCAACGGCGGCGTGGCTACACCTTC
J: TRBJ1-6; size: .; D: .; V: TRBV20-1; CDR3: CSAIATETTPLHF; DNA: TGCAGTGCTATAGCGACAGAAACAACACCCCTCCACTTT
J: TRBJ2-7; size: many; D: TRBD1; V: TRBV7-9; CDR3: CASSRPGQGTYEQYF; DNA: TGTGCCAGCAGCCGTCCGGGACAGGGAACGTACGAGCAGTACTTC
J: TRBJ2-2; size: many; D: TRBD1; V: TRBV7-2; CDR3: CASRRDRATGELFF; DNA: TGTGCCAGCAGGCGGGACAGGGCAACCGGGGAGCTGTTTTTT
J: TRBJ2-5; size: few; D: .; V: TRBV29-1; CDR3: CSVDEGGKTQYF; DNA: TGCAGCGTTGACGAGGGTGGGAAGACCCAGTACTTC
J: TRBJ1-4; size: .; D: TRBD1; V: TRBV10-3; CDR3: CAISEGQGANEKLFF; DNA: TGTGCCATCAGTGAGGGACAGGGGGCAAACGAAAAACTGTTTTTT
J: TRBJ2-5; size: many; D: TRBD1; V: TRBV11-3; CDR3: CASSTGTERKETQYF; DNA: TGTGCCAGCAGCACCGGGACAGAGAGAAAAGAGACCCAGTACTTC
J: TRBJ2-5; size: many; D: .; V: TRBV7-2; CDR3: CASSQRGDTTAETQYF; DNA: TGTGCCAGCAGCCAGCGTGGGGATACCACAGCAGAGACCCAGTACTTC
J: TRBJ2-3; size: many; D: TRBD2; V: TRBV6-2/TRBV6-3; CDR3: CASRRAGYGTDTQYF; DNA: TGTGCCAGCAGAAGAGCGGGGTATGGCACAGATACGCAGTATTTT
J: TRBJ2-5; size: .; D: .; V: TRBV20-1; CDR3: CSARDSSAGTQYF; DNA: TGCAGTGCTAGAGATTCATCCGCAGGGACCCAGTACTTC
J: TRBJ1-4; size: many; D: .; V: TRBV20-1; CDR3: CSAPHGPIAGNEKLFF; DNA: TGCAGTGCTCCTCACGGTCCCATCGCCGGCAATGAAAAACTGTTTTTT
J: TRBJ2-7; size: few; D: TRBD1; V: TRBV29-1; CDR3: CSAMDRVYEQYF; DNA: TGCAGCGCGATGGACAGGGTTTACGAGCAGTACTTC
J: TRBJ2-5; size: many; D: .; V: TRBV7-9; CDR3: CASSFGGIQETQYF; DNA: TGTGCCAGCAGCTTCGGCGGGATCCAAGAGACCCAGTACTTC
J: TRBJ1-1; size: many; D: .; V: TRBV7-2; CDR3: CASSLERTGTEAFF; DNA: TGTGCCAGCAGCTTAGAAAGGACCGGCACTGAAGCTTTCTTT
J: TRBJ2-7; size: many; D: .; V: TRBV12-5; CDR3: CASGQEPATYEQYF; DNA: TGTGCTAGTGGCCAGGAACCAGCGACCTACGAGCAGTACTTC
J: TRBJ1-1; size: many; D: .; V: TRBV5-1; CDR3: CASRPSTARDTEAFF; DNA: TGCGCCAGCAGGCCTTCGACAGCCAGGGACACTGAAGCTTTCTTT
J: TRBJ2-2; size: many; D: .; V: TRBV6-2/TRBV6-3; CDR3: CASSYPWTGELFF; DNA: TGTGCCAGCAGTTACCCGTGGACCGGGGAGCTGTTTTTT
J: TRBJ2-1; size: many; D: TRBD2; V: TRBV5-4; CDR3: CASSSSGGAVYNEQFF; DNA: TGTGCCAGCAGCTCGAGCGGGGGGGCCGTCTACAATGAGCAGTTCTTC
J: TRBJ2-5; size: many; D: .; V: TRBV7-2; CDR3: CASSLSITLGETQYF; DNA: TGTGCCAGCAGCTTAAGTATAACCTTGGGAGAGACCCAGTACTTC
J: TRBJ1-1; size: many; D: .; V: TRBV5-4; CDR3: CASSLAEYTEAFF; DNA: TGTGCCAGCAGCTTGGCGGAATACACTGAAGCTTTCTTT
J: TRBJ1-3; size: many; D: .; V: TRBV6-1; CDR3: CASTSSGNTIYF; DNA: TGTGCCAGCACCAGCTCTGGAAACACCATATATTTT
J: TRBJ1-1; size: many; D: .; V: TRBV7-8; CDR3: CASSLPGRTEAFF; DNA: TGTGCCAGCAGCTTACCGGGGCGGACTGAAGCTTTCTTT
J: TRBJ2-7; size: few; D: TRBD2; V: TRBV5-1; CDR3: CASSLAGGEDYEQYF; DNA: TGCGCCAGCAGCCTGGCGGGGGGCGAAGACTACGAGCAGTACTTC
J: TRBJ2-7; size: many; D: .; V: TRBV29-1; CDR3: CSVGTGMLGYEQYF; DNA: TGCAGCGTTGGAACGGGGATGCTGGGGTACGAGCAGTACTTC
J: TRBJ1-6; size: .; D: TRBD1; V: TRBV28; CDR3: CASTILTGGKNSPLHF; DNA: TGTGCCAGCACCATACTGACAGGGGGTAAAAATTCACCCCTCCACTTT
J: TRBJ1-5; size: many; D: .; V: TRBV6-2/TRBV6-3; CDR3: CASSGPGTLSNQPQHF; DNA: TGTGCCAGCAGTGGCCCCGGGACACTTAGCAATCAGCCCCAGCATTTT
J: TRBJ2-2; size: .; D: .; V: TRBV7-9; CDR3: CASSLVRGSGQNTGELFF; DNA: TGTGCCAGCAGCTTAGTACGTGGGTCGGGACAAAACACCGGGGAGCTGTTTTTT
J: TRBJ2-7; size: few; D: TRBD1; V: TRBV9; CDR3: CASSVAGQGYEQYF; DNA: TGTGCCAGCAGCGTAGCGGGACAGGGCTACGAGCAGTACTTC
J: TRBJ1-5; size: many; D: .; V: TRBV30; CDR3: CAWSTRQATWQPQHF; DNA: TGTGCCTGGAGTACGAGACAGGCCACCTGGCAGCCCCAGCATTTT
J: TRBJ2-7; size: many; D: .; V: TRBV3-1; CDR3: CASSRRRTDPYEQYF; DNA: TGTGCCAGCAGTCGCAGGAGGACAGACCCCTACGAGCAGTACTTC
J: TRBJ2-5; size: .; D: .; V: TRBV11-2; CDR3: CASSRRVIQGEETQYF; DNA: TGTGCCAGCAGCCGCCGAGTGATACAGGGAGAAGAGACCCAGTACTTC
J: TRBJ2-4; size: many; D: .; V: TRBV3-1; CDR3: CASSLGGGQNIQYF; DNA: TGTGCCAGCAGCCTTGGGGGCGGCCAAAACATTCAGTACTTC